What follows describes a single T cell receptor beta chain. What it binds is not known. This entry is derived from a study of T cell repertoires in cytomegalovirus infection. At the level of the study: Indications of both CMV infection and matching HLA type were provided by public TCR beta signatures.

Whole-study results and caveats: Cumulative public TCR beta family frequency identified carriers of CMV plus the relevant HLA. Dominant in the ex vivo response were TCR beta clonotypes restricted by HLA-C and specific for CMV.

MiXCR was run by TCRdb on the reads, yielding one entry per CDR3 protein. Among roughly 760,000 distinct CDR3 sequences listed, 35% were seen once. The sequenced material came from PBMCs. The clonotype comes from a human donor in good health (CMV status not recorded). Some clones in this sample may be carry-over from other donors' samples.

The CDR3 reads CASRAGTGVYGYTF. CDR3 bases: TGTGCCAGCAGGGCCGGGACAGGGGTCTATGGCTACACCTTC. The chain has TRBV7-2 and TRBJ1-2; 10 nucleotides align to TRBD1. The V gene's germline CDR1 is SGHTA and CDR2 FQGNSA. With V trimmed by 6 bases and J by 4 bases, 5 bases remained unmatched. The CDR3 has 14 amino acids. The full variable domain, in which reference TRBV7-2 and TRBJ1-2 provide the parts outside the CDR3, is GAGVSQSPSNKVTEKGKDVELRCDPISGHTALYWYRQSLGQGLEFLIYFQGNSAPDKSGLPSDRFSAERTGGSVSTLTIQRTQQEDSAVYLCASRAGTGVYGYTFGSGTRLTVV.